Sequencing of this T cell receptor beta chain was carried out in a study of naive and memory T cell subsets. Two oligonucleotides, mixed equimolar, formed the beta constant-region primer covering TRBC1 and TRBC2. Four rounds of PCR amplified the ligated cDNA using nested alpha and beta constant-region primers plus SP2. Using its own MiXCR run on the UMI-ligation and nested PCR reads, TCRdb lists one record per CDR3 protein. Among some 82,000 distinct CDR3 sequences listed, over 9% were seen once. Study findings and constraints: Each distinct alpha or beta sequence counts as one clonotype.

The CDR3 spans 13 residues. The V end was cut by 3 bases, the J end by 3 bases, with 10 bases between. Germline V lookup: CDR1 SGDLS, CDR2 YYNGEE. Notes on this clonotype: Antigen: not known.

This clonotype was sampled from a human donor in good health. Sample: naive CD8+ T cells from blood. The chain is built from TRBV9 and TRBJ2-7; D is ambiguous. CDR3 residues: CASSAGPSYEQYF. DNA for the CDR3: TGTGCCAGCAGCGCCGGGCCGAGCTACGAGCAGTACTTC.